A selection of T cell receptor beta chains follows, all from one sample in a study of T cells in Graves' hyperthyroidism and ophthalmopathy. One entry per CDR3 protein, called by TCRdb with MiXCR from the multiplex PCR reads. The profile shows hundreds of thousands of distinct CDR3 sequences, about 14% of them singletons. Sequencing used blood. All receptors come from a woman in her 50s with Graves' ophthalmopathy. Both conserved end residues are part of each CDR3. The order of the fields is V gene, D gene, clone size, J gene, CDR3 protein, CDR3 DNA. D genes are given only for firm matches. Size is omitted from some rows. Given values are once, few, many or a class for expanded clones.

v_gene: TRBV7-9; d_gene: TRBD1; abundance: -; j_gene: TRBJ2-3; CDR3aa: CASSLQRGPNHPGNILADTQYF; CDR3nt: TGTGCCAGCAGCTTACAGAGGGGGCCAAACCACCCAGGAAATATACTGGCAGATACGCAGTATTTT
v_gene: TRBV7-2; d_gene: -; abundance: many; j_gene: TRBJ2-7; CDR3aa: CASSLGRFASDRLIRDEQYF; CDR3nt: TGTGCCAGCAGCTTAGGGCGCTTCGCTAGCGACCGTTTAATCCGGGACGAGCAGTACTTC
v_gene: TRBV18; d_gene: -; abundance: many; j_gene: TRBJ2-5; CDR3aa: CASSPSGQAQETQYF; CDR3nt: TGTGCCAGCTCACCAAGTGGCCAGGCGCAAGAGACCCAGTACTTC
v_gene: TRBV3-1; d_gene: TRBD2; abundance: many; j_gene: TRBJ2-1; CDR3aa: CASSTAPGLAGSEQFF; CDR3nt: TGTGCCAGCAGCACGGCGCCGGGACTAGCGGGAAGTGAGCAGTTCTTC
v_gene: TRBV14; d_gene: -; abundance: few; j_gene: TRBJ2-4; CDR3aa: CASSQEDSSLGQNIQYF; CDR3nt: TGTGCCAGCAGCCAAGAAGACAGTAGCCTCGGGCAAAACATTCAGTACTTC
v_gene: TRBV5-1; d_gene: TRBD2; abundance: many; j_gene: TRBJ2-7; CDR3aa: CASSIGLAGMTSYEQYF; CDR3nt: TGCGCCAGCAGCATAGGACTAGCGGGAATGACTTCCTACGAGCAGTACTTC
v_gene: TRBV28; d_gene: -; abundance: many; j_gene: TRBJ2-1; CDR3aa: CASSDYGLRGINEQFF; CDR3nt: TGTGCCAGCAGTGACTATGGACTAAGAGGTATCAATGAGCAGTTCTTC
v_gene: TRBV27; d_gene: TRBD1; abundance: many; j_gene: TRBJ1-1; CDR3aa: CASRPGQGTSEAFF; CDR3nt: TGTGCCAGCAGACCGGGACAGGGGACCTCTGAAGCTTTCTTT
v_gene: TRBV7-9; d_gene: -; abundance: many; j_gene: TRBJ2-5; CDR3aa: CASGEPQETQYF; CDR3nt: TGTGCCAGCGGAGAACCTCAAGAGACCCAGTACTTC
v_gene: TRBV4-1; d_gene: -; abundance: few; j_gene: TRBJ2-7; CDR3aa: CASSHTGRTYEQYF; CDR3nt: TGCGCCAGCAGCCATACGGGACGAACCTACGAGCAGTACTTC
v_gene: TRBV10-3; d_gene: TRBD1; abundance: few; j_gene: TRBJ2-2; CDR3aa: CAISGTGQGTNGELFF; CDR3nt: TGTGCCATCAGTGGAACGGGACAGGGAACAAACGGGGAGCTGTTTTTT
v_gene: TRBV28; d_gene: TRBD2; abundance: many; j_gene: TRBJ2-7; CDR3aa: CASRVVSGRAFTYEQYF; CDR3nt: TGTGCCAGCAGAGTGGTGAGCGGGAGGGCCTTTACCTACGAGCAGTACTTC
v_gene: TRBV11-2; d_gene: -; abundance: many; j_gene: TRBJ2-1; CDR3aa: CASTKTDFSYNEQFF; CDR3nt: TGTGCCAGCACCAAAACAGATTTCTCCTACAATGAGCAGTTCTTC
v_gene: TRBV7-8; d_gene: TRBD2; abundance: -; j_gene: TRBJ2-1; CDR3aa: CASSLGLAPFF; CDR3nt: TGTGCCAGCAGCTTGGGACTAGCCCCGTTCTTC
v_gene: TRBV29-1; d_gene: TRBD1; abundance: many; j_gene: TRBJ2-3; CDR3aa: CSSRQGGTDTQYF; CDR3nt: TGCAGCTCTCGACAGGGGGGCACAGATACGCAGTATTTT
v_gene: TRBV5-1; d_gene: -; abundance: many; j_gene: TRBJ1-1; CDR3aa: CASSFEQNTEAFF; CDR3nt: TGCGCCAGCAGCTTTGAGCAGAACACTGAAGCTTTCTTT
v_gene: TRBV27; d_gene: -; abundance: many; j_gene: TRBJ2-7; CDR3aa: CASSLSFRVTEQYF; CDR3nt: TGTGCCAGCAGTTTGTCGTTTAGGGTAACCGAGCAGTACTTC
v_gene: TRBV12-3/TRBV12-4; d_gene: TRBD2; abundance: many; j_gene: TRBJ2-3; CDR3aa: CASRGAGVLDTQYF; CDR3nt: TGTGCCAGCAGGGGAGCGGGAGTCTTAGATACGCAGTATTTT
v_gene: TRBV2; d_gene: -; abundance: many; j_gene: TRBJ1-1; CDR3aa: CASSDSGGSDTEAFF; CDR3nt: TGTGCCAGCAGTGATTCGGGGGGTTCGGACACTGAAGCTTTCTTT
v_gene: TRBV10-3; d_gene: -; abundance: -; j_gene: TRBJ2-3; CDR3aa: CATTWTDSTDTQYF; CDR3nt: TGTGCCACCACCTGGACTGACAGCACAGATACGCAGTATTTT
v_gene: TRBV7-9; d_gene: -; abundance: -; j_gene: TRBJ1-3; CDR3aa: CASSLEQGVPGNTIYF; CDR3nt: TGTGCCAGCAGCTTAGAACAGGGTGTCCCTGGAAACACCATATATTTT
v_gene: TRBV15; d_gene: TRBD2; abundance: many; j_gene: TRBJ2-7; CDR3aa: CATSRDLGTSGSEQYF; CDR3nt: TGTGCCACCAGCAGAGATCTGGGGACTAGCGGGAGCGAGCAGTACTTC
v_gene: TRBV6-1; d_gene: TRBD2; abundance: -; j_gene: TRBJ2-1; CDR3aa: CASSPPRRREGNNWGNEQFF; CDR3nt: TGTGCCAGCAGCCCCCCGAGGCGGCGGGAGGGGAATAATTGGGGCAATGAGCAGTTCTTC
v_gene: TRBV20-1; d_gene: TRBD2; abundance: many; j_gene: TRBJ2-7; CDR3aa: CSARPSRRTSFYEQYF; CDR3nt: TGCAGTGCTAGACCCTCCCGAAGGACTAGTTTCTACGAGCAGTACTTC
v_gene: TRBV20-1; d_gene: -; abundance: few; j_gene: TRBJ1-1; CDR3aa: CSARGHPMNTEAFF; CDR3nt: TGCAGTGCTAGAGGACATCCTATGAACACTGAAGCTTTCTTT
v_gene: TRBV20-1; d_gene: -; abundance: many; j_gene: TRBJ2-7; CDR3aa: CSASLRAHSYEQYF; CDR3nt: TGCAGTGCTAGCTTAAGGGCGCACTCCTACGAGCAGTACTTC
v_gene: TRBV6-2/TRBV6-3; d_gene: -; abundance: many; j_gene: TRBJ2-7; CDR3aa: CASREAGQSYEQYF; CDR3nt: TGTGCCAGCCGAGAAGCGGGACAGTCCTACGAGCAGTACTTC
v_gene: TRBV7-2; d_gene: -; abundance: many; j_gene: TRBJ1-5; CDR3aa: CASSQTGYQPQHF; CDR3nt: TGTGCCAGCAGCCAAACCGGGTACCAGCCCCAGCATTTT
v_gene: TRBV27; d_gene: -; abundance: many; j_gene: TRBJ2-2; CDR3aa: CASSLSNTGELFF; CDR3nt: TGTGCCAGCAGTTTATCGAACACCGGGGAGCTGTTTTTT
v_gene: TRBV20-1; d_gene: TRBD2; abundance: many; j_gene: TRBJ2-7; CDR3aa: CSARSGTSGSYEQYF; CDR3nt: TGCAGTGCTAGGTCCGGGACTAGCGGCTCCTACGAGCAGTACTTC
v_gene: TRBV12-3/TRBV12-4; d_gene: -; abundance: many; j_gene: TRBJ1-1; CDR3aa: CASSSRGGGTEAFF; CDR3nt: TGTGCCAGCAGTTCTCGGGGGGGGGGCACTGAAGCTTTCTTT
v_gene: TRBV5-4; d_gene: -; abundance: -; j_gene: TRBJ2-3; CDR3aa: CASSKRTVTDTQYF; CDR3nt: TGTGCCAGCAGCAAACGAACAGTCACAGATACGCAGTATTTT
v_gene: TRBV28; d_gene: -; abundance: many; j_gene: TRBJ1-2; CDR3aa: CASIRSRGILYGYTF; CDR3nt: TGTGCCAGCATCCGCTCCAGAGGGATCCTCTATGGCTACACCTTC
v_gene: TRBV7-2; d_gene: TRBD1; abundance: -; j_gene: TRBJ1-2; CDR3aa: CASSPYTPRGPYGYTF; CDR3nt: TGTGCCAGCAGCCCTTATACCCCCAGGGGGCCCTATGGCTACACCTTC
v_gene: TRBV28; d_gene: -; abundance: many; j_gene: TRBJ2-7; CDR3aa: CASSLVQGHYEQYF; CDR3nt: TGTGCCAGCAGTTTAGTACAGGGTCACTACGAGCAGTACTTC
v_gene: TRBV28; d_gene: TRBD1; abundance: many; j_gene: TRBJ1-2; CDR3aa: CASSPGTGFFYGYTF; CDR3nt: TGTGCCAGCAGTCCCGGGACAGGGTTTTTCTATGGCTACACCTTC
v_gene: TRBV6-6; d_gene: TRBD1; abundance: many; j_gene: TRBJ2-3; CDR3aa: CASSYGQGAITDTQYF; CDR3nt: TGTGCCAGCAGTTACGGACAGGGGGCAATCACAGATACGCAGTATTTT
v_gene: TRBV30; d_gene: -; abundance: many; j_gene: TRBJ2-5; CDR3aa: CAWSGVAATQETQYF; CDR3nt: TGTGCCTGGAGTGGGGTAGCGGCTACTCAAGAGACCCAGTACTTC
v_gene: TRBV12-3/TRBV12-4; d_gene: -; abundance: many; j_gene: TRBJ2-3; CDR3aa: CASTFRGSGTDTQYF; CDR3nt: TGTGCCAGCACTTTCCGAGGGAGCGGCACAGATACGCAGTATTTT
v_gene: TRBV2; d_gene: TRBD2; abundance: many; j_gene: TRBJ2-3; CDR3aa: CASSATSGRTDTQYF; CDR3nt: TGTGCCAGCAGTGCGACTAGCGGGCGCACAGATACGCAGTATTTT
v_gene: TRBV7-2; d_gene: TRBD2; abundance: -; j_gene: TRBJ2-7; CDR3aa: CASSPPSGRDEQYF; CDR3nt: TGTGCCAGCAGCCCGCCTAGCGGGAGGGACGAGCAGTACTTC
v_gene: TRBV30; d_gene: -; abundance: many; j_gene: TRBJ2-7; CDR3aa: CAWSAQARSYEQYF; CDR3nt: TGTGCCTGGAGTGCGCAGGCAAGGTCCTACGAGCAGTACTTC
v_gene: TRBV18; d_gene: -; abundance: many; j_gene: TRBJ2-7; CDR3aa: CASSPGTSNEQYF; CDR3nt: TGTGCCAGCTCACCCGGGACAAGCAACGAGCAGTACTTC
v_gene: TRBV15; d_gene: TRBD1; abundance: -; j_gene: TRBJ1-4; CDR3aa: CATAPGQGLEKLFF; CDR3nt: TGTGCCACCGCACCGGGACAGGGCTTGGAAAAACTGTTTTTT
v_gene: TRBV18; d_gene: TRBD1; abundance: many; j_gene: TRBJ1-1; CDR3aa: CASSSGTGTEAFF; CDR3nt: TGTGCCAGCTCATCCGGGACAGGGACTGAAGCTTTCTTT
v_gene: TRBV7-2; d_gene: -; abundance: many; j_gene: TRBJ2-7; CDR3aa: CASSLVNTAYEQYF; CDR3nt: TGTGCCAGCAGCTTAGTTAACACAGCCTACGAGCAGTACTTC
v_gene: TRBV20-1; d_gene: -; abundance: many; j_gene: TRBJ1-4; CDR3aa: CSASSGGATNEKLFF; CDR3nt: TGCAGTGCTAGTTCCGGGGGTGCAACTAATGAAAAACTGTTTTTT
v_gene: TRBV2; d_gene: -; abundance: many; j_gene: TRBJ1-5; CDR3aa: CASTPRGGLRNQPQHF; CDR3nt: TGTGCCAGCACCCCCCGAGGGGGACTCCGCAATCAGCCCCAGCATTTT
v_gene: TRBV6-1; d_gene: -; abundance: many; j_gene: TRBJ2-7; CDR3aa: CASSKGGPYEQYF; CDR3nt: TGTGCCAGCAGCAAGGGCGGACCCTACGAGCAGTACTTC
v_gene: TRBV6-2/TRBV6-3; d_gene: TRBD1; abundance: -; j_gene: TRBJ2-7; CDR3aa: CASSSHRQGSGEQYF; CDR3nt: TGTGCCAGCAGTTCCCATCGACAGGGCTCCGGCGAGCAGTACTTC
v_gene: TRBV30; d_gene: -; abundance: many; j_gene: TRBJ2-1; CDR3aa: CACGYNEQFF; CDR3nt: TGTGCCTGCGGTTACAATGAGCAGTTCTTC
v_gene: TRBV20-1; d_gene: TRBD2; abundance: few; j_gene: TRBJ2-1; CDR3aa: CSARVVAGIYNEQFF; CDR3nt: TGCAGTGCTAGAGTGGTAGCGGGAATTTACAATGAGCAGTTCTTC
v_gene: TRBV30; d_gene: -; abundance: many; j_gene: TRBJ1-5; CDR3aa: CAWSATGLNQPQHF; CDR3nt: TGTGCCTGGAGTGCCACAGGTCTCAATCAGCCCCAGCATTTT
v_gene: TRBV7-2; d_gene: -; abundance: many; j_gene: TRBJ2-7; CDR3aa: CASSLAKRSPRNEQYF; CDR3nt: TGTGCCAGCAGCTTAGCCAAGCGGTCACCACGAAACGAGCAGTACTTC
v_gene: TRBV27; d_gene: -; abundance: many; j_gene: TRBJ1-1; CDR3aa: CASSFGKNTEAFF; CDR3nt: TGTGCCAGCAGTTTTGGCAAGAACACTGAAGCTTTCTTT